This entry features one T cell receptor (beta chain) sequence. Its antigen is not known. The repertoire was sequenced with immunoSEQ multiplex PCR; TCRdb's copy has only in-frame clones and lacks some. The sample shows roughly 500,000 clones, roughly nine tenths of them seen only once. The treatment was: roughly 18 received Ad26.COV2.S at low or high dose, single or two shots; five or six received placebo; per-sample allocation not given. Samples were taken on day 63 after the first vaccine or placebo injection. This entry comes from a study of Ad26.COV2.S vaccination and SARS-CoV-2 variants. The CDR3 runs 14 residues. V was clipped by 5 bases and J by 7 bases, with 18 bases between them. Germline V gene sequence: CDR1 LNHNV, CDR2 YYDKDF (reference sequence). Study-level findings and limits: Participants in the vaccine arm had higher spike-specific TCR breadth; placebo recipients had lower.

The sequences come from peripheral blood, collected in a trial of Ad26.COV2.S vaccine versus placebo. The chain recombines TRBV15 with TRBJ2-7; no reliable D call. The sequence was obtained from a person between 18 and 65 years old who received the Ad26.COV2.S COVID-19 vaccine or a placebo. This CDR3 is CATSQRRSQVEQYF. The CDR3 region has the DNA TGTGCCACCAGCCAGAGACGGTCCCAGGTGGAGCAGTACTTC.